The sequence of this TCR beta chain was determined in a study of T cell responses to AZD1222 COVID-19 vaccine. Germline CDR1 reads MNHEY; CDR2 reads SMNVEV (reference sequence). The germline V and J ends were trimmed by 0 bases and 11 bases, with 17 bases remaining between them. This CDR3 has 15 amino acids. Notes on the study in general: Unmutated regions of variants are reportedly targeted by nearly half of spike-specific TCRs. The breadth and depth of Spike-specific TCRs increased once two AZD1222 doses had been given. Donors, mostly white British, included more females; clonal diversity was possibly underestimated.

The table lists this clone with a few counts. Its antigen is still unknown. Assay used: immunoSEQ multiplex PCR; TCRdb lists only in-frame clones, some missing. The sample consists of 130,000 to 150,000 clones, roughly nine tenths of them appearing once. This chain uses TRBV27 with TRBJ1-5, with TRBD1 as a possible D gene (6 bases). The sample was peripheral blood, taken on day 0 of AZD1222 vaccination. This TCR was sampled from an adult in good health. CDR3 loop: CASSLSWQGWDAQHF. The CDR3 DNA sequence: TGTGCCAGCAGTTTATCGTGGCAGGGGTGGGATGCCCAGCATTTT.